This T cell receptor beta chain was profiled in a study of T-cell memory formation after mild COVID-19. As concerns this clonotype: The antigen is unknown.

Study-wide findings and caveats: Contracting CD4+ clones were located mainly in CM and EM, and CD8+ clones in EMRA.

The V end was cut by 5 bases, the J end by 7 bases, with 27 bases between. The CDR3 contains 17 residues. Germline V gives CDR1 DFQATT, CDR2 SNEGSKA (reference sequence). TCRdb ran MiXCR on the 5' RACE reads and lists one entry per CDR3 protein. In the table there are roughly 170,000 distinct CDR3 sequences, over 20% of which are singletons. The chain links TRBV20-1 to TRBJ1-5; D might be TRBD1 (6 bases). The sequenced sample consisted of PBMCs or a T cell subset sorted from them (not recorded which). This clonotype was sampled from an adult woman who had mild COVID-19 (a few samples of this study predate the infection). Cell type and time point are not known. This CDR3 reads CSALNRDIADYVQPQHF. CDR3 sequence (DNA): TGCAGTGCTTTGAACAGGGATATAGCGGACTATGTGCAGCCCCAGCATTTT.